One and the same sample provided the 30 T cell receptor beta chains below, sequenced in a study of technical replicates of blood from four donors. TCRdb's table, derived via immunoSEQ multiplex PCR, lists solely in-frame clones and lacks some. The data contain about 97,000 clones, 96% of them singletons. The sequenced material came from T cells isolated from PBMCs. The source of these receptors is a human donor in good health.

The J gene is TRBJ2-1, the V gene TRBV27; 7 nucleotides match TRBD1. The ends lost 6 bases at V and 7 bases at J; junction bases unmatched: 6. The CDR3 is 13 amino acids. The germline V gene encodes CDR1 MNHEY and CDR2 SMNVEV (reference sequence). Here the CDR3 reads CASSPLGQNEQFF. The CDR3 DNA reads as TGTGCCAGCAGCCCACTGGGACAGAATGAGCAGTTCTTC.

This clone was observed once. J is TRBJ2-2 and V is TRBV5-4; D possibly corresponds to TRBD1 (6 bases). In germline, CDR1 is SGHNT, CDR2 YYREEE (reference sequence). The CDR3 runs 14 residues. Trimming removed 1 base from V and 7 bases from J, with 11 bases in between. This CDR3 reads CASSLRQANGELFF. The CDR3, as DNA: TGTGCCAGCAGCTTGAGACAGGCCAACGGGGAGCTGTTTTTT.

The chain joins TRBV6-4 to TRBJ2-5; no clear D. The CDR3 spans 14 residues. CDR1 is MRHNA, CDR2 SNTAGT, per germline. V was clipped by 3 bases and J by 4 bases, with 12 bases between them. The CDR3 loop is CASSETGWRETQYF. CDR3 in DNA: TGTGCCAGCAGTGAAACTGGGTGGAGAGAGACCCAGTACTTC.

This rearrangement joins TRBV6-1 to TRBJ2-7; TRBD1 matches at 10 bases. Germline assignment: CDR1 MNHNS and CDR2 SASEGT. The J segment lost 5 bases and the V segment lost 8 bases, leaving 12 bases of the junction unmatched. The CDR3 totals 15 residues. This CDR3 reads CASGLTGGFVDEQYF. Here the CDR3 DNA reads TGTGCCAGCGGACTGACAGGGGGCTTTGTAGACGAGCAGTACTTC.

The rearrangement links TRBV27 to TRBJ2-7; perhaps TRBD1 as D (6 bases). The germline gives CDR1 MNHEY, CDR2 SMNVEV (reference sequence). Trimming shortened V by 4 bases and J by 3 bases, and 13 bases separated the two germline ends. There are 14 residues in the CDR3. This CDR3 reads CASSWAGVDYEQYF. CDR3 nucleotides: TGTGCCAGCAGTTGGGCAGGGGTGGACTACGAGCAGTACTTC.

The genes are TRBV6-5 and TRBJ1-5; D is ambiguous. The CDR3 loop spans 14 amino acids. Trimming stripped 6 bases from V and 2 bases from J, with 11 bases between. Germline V lookup: CDR1 MNHEY, CDR2 SVGAGI. CDR3 sequence (DNA): TGTGCCAGCAGGAGAGACTGGGGCAATCAGCCCCAGCATTTT. Its translation is CASRRDWGNQPQHF.

The rearrangement joins TRBV6-5 to TRBJ2-5, with 9 bases identical to TRBD1. The V gene end was trimmed by 8 bases and the J gene end by 3 bases; junction bases not matched to a gene: 4. The germline CDR1 and CDR2 sequences are MNHEY and SVGAGI. The CDR3 is 13 amino acids. This CDR3 is CASGTGREETQYF. The CDR3 nucleotides read TGTGCCAGCGGGACAGGGCGGGAAGAGACCCAGTACTTC.

The chain recombines TRBV5-1 with TRBJ2-1, with D perhaps TRBD2 (5 bases). Germline V gives CDR1 SGHRS, CDR2 YFSETQ. There are 15 residues in the CDR3. The V and J ends lost 4 bases and 4 bases respectively, with 15 bases between them. This CDR3 is CASSPLTGIYNEQFF. The CDR3 DNA reads as TGCGCCAGCAGCCCATTGACGGGAATTTACAATGAGCAGTTCTTC.

The rearrangement uses TRBV6-6 and TRBJ2-3, with TRBD2 identical over 8 bases. CDR3 length: 14 residues. V was clipped by 11 bases and J by 0 bases; unmatched bases: 7. Germline CDR1 and CDR2: MNHNY and SVGAGI (reference sequence). CDR3 protein: CASREGESTDTQYF. The DNA for the CDR3 is TGTGCCTCCCGGGAGGGGGAGAGCACAGATACGCAGTATTTT.

CDR3 loop: CASREDGQDSRADTQYF. In nucleotides, the CDR3 is TGTGCCAGCAGGGAGGACGGACAGGACAGCCGAGCGGATACGCAGTATTTT. The rearrangement uses TRBV6-4 and TRBJ2-3; 7 bases map to TRBD1. V lost 6 bases to trimming and J lost 6 bases; unmatched junction nucleotides: 18. Germline values: CDR1 MRHNA, CDR2 SNTAGT. CDR3 size: 17 residues.

The genes are TRBV5-1 and TRBJ2-1; D is possibly TRBD1 (6 bases). From germline, CDR1 is SGHRS and CDR2 YFSETQ. Trimming cost V 2 bases and J 7 bases, with 16 bases left between them. CDR3 size: 15 residues. The CDR3 sequence is CASSFEGRGMNEQFF. DNA of the CDR3: TGCGCCAGCAGCTTCGAGGGCAGGGGAATGAATGAGCAGTTCTTC.

The chain is built from TRBV5-4 and TRBJ2-5, with 9 positions matching TRBD1. Germline V CDR1 and CDR2: SGHNT, YYREEE (reference sequence). The CDR3 contains 15 residues. Trimming at V came to 4 bases and at J to 5 bases, leaving 9 bases not matched to a gene. The CDR3 DNA follows: TGTGCCAGCAGCGGACTTACAGGGGGCTTGGAGACCCAGTACTTC. Its protein is CASSGLTGGLETQYF.

The CDR3 here is CASSYSRPNPYNEQFF. DNA for the CDR3: TGTGCCAGCAGTTATTCGCGGCCGAACCCGTACAATGAGCAGTTCTTC. V gene TRBV6-5 combines with J gene TRBJ2-1; D unresolved. This CDR3 has 16 residues. Germline lookup yields CDR1 MNHEY and CDR2 SVGAGI. V gave up 3 bases and J gave up 4 bases, with 16 bases separating them.

The chain links TRBV4-1 to TRBJ2-1; unclear D gene. The CDR3 totals 15 residues. Looked up from germline, CDR1 is MGHRA and CDR2 is YSYEKL. Trimming removed 0 bases from V and 8 bases from J, with 14 bases in between. CDR3 protein: CASSQESPLSDEQFF. In DNA, the CDR3 is TGCGCCAGCAGCCAAGAGTCCCCGCTGTCGGATGAGCAGTTCTTC.

The chain has TRBV1 and TRBJ2-7; the table's D call TRBD2 went unverified against the DNA. TRBV1 is a listed pseudogene. The CDR3 consists of 15 residues. In DNA form, the CDR3 reads TGCACCAGCAGCGAAGAGCGGGGGGGTAAGAACGAGCAGTACTTC. Translation: CTSSEERGGKNEQYF.

The V gene is TRBV28, the J gene TRBJ2-7; no firm D call. Germline lookup yields CDR1 MDHEN and CDR2 SYDVKM. Between the trimmed V and J ends, which lost 2 bases and 2 bases, there was a span of 7 bases. The CDR3 spans 13 residues. The CDR3 nucleotides are TGTGCCAGCAGTTTAACCCGGGCCTACGAGCAGTACTTC. Its protein is CASSLTRAYEQYF.

V usage is TRBV19 and J usage is TRBJ2-3, with 7 bases fitting TRBD1. The CDR3 totals 16 residues. Trimming cost V 5 bases and J 2 bases; bases outside gene matches: 10. CDR1 and CDR2 (germline): LNHDA, SQIVND (reference sequence). The CDR3 DNA reads as TGTGCCAGTAGTTCAAAACCGGACAGGACCACAGATACGCAGTATTTT. The encoded protein is CASSSKPDRTTDTQYF.

This CDR3 is CASSQAGGRNEQFF. CDR3 nucleotides: TGTGCCAGCAGCCAAGCGGGAGGAAGGAATGAGCAGTTCTTC. The chain joins TRBV14 to TRBJ2-1; 7 positions agree with TRBD2. The CDR3 loop spans 14 amino acids. Trimming cost V 1 base and J 7 bases; bases outside gene matches: 4. Looked up from germline, CDR1 is SGHDN and CDR2 is FVKESK.

V gene TRBV29-1 combines with J gene TRBJ1-3; the D is unclear. Trimming cost V 4 bases and J 0 bases, with 7 bases left between them. This CDR3 region has 13 residues. Germline V CDR1 and CDR2: SQVTM, ANQGSEA. CDR3 nucleotides: TGCAGCGTTGTGAGCAACTCTGGAAACACCATATATTTT. Its protein product is CSVVSNSGNTIYF.

The rearrangement links TRBV7-3 to TRBJ1-2; D may be TRBD1 (6 bases). The CDR3 contains 15 residues. Trimming took off 3 bases at V and 2 bases at J, with 13 bases between the two ends. The germline V gene has CDR1 SGHTA and CDR2 FQGTGA. The chain's CDR3 is CASSLNYGQNYGYTF. In nucleotides, the CDR3 is TGTGCCAGCAGCTTGAACTATGGACAGAACTATGGCTACACCTTC.

This clone was detected only once. V is TRBV6-1 and J is TRBJ1-5; maybe TRBD1 (5 bases). Trimming removed 7 bases from V and 4 bases from J, with 14 bases in between. Germline CDR1 reads MNHNS; CDR2 reads SASEGT. The CDR3 length is 14 residues. CDR3 protein: CASTMSRVNQPQHF. The CDR3 region has the DNA TGTGCCAGCACCATGAGCAGGGTTAATCAGCCCCAGCATTTT.

This clone was counted a single time. The V and J genes are TRBV14 and TRBJ2-7; possible D gene TRBD2, 5 bases. The V end was cut by 3 bases, the J end by 7 bases, with 13 bases between. The CDR3 runs to 13 residues. Germline assignment: CDR1 SGHDN and CDR2 FVKESK. Here the CDR3 DNA reads TGTGCCAGCAGCCAGAGGGAGACTGGGGAGCAGTACTTC. Protein: CASSQRETGEQYF.

The chain links TRBV27 to TRBJ2-5; 9 positions agree with TRBD2. Germline V gene data show CDR1 as MNHEY and CDR2 as SMNVEV (reference sequence). The CDR3 is 15 amino acids. V trimming: 10 bases; J trimming: 5 bases; junction bases outside the gene matches: 14. The CDR3: CATREAGGPYETQYF. CDR3 DNA: TGTGCCACCAGGGAGGCGGGAGGGCCGTATGAGACCCAGTACTTC.

CDR3 sequence: CAWSVGGGKGFF. The CDR3 region has the DNA TGTGCCTGGAGTGTTGGAGGGGGCAAAGGTTTCTTT. V usage is TRBV30 and J usage is TRBJ1-1; the match to TRBD1 covers 7 bases. The CDR3 loop spans 12 amino acids. Germline loops: CDR1 GTSNPN, CDR2 SVGIG (reference sequence). V lost 0 bases to trimming and J lost 13 bases; unmatched junction nucleotides: 8.

This clone was observed once. This chain links TRBV14 with TRBJ1-2; tentative D call: TRBD1 (5 bases). Germline assignment: CDR1 SGHDN and CDR2 FVKESK. The CDR3 sequence is 15 residues long. Trimming took 1 base from V and 0 from J, leaving 9 bases between them. In nucleotides, the CDR3 is TGTGCCAGCAGCCAAGTGACGGGGGCTAACTATGGCTACACCTTC. Translation: CASSQVTGANYGYTF. The full variable domain, its missing parts supplied by reference TRBV14 and TRBJ1-2, is EAGVTQFPSHSVIEKGQTVTLRCDPISGHDNLYWYRRVMGKEIKFLLHFVKESKQDESGMPNNRFLAERTGGTYSTLKVQPAELEDSGVYFCASSQVTGANYGYTFGSGTRLTVV.

This clone was detected once. The chain couples TRBV6-6 to TRBJ2-4; D gene uncertain. With 0 bases removed from V and 5 bases from J, the gap between germline ends came to 8 bases. CDR1 MNHNY and CDR2 SVGAGI come from the germline V gene (reference sequence). The CDR3 is 14 amino acids. The chain's CDR3 is CASSYSPGQNIQYF. DNA of the CDR3: TGTGCCAGCAGTTACTCTCCAGGCCAAAACATTCAGTACTTC.

The chain employs TRBV28 and TRBJ2-2, with 9 bases identical to TRBD1. The CDR3 length is 18 residues. Trimming removed 3 bases from V and 6 bases from J; junction bases left unmatched: 14. Germline CDR1 reads MDHEN; CDR2 reads SYDVKM. This CDR3 reads CASSLGGYGQGLAGELFF. CDR3 nucleotides: TGTGCCAGCAGTTTGGGGGGGTATGGACAGGGGTTGGCCGGGGAGCTGTTTTTT.

The genes are TRBV7-6 and TRBJ2-7; 8 bases fit TRBD1. Losses at the gene ends were 1 base for V and 2 bases for J; bases not matched to a gene: 7. This CDR3 region has 16 residues. Germline loops: CDR1 SGHVS, CDR2 FNYEAQ. The CDR3 protein is CASSLEEGQDTYEQYF. Here the CDR3 DNA reads TGTGCCAGCAGCTTAGAGGAGGGACAGGACACCTACGAGCAGTACTTC.

V usage is TRBV2 and J usage is TRBJ1-3; D not resolved. The CDR3 extends over 15 amino acids. Trimming stripped 4 bases from V and 0 bases from J, with 10 bases between. CDR1 and CDR2 from the germline V gene are SNHLY and FYNNEI. The CDR3: CASSAGILSGNTIYF. Written as DNA, the CDR3 is TGTGCCAGCAGTGCCGGGATACTCTCTGGAAACACCATATATTTT. Full variable domain (missing parts from reference TRBV2 and TRBJ1-3): EPEVTQTPSHQVTQMGQEVILRCVPISNHLYFYWYRQILGQKVEFLVSFYNNEISEKSEIFDDQFSVERPDGSNFTLKIRSTKLEDSAMYFCASSAGILSGNTIYFGEGSWLTVV.

The DNA of the CDR3 is TGTGCCAGCAGTCCTTACCTAACGACAGGGGCCCCTCGGGAGCAGTACTTC. It specifies CASSPYLTTGAPREQYF. The V call is TRBV27, the J call TRBJ2-7; 8 bases align to TRBD1. Germline V lookup: CDR1 MNHEY, CDR2 SMNVEV (reference sequence). V lost 5 bases, J lost 7 bases, and 19 bases stayed unmatched. This CDR3 contains 17 residues.